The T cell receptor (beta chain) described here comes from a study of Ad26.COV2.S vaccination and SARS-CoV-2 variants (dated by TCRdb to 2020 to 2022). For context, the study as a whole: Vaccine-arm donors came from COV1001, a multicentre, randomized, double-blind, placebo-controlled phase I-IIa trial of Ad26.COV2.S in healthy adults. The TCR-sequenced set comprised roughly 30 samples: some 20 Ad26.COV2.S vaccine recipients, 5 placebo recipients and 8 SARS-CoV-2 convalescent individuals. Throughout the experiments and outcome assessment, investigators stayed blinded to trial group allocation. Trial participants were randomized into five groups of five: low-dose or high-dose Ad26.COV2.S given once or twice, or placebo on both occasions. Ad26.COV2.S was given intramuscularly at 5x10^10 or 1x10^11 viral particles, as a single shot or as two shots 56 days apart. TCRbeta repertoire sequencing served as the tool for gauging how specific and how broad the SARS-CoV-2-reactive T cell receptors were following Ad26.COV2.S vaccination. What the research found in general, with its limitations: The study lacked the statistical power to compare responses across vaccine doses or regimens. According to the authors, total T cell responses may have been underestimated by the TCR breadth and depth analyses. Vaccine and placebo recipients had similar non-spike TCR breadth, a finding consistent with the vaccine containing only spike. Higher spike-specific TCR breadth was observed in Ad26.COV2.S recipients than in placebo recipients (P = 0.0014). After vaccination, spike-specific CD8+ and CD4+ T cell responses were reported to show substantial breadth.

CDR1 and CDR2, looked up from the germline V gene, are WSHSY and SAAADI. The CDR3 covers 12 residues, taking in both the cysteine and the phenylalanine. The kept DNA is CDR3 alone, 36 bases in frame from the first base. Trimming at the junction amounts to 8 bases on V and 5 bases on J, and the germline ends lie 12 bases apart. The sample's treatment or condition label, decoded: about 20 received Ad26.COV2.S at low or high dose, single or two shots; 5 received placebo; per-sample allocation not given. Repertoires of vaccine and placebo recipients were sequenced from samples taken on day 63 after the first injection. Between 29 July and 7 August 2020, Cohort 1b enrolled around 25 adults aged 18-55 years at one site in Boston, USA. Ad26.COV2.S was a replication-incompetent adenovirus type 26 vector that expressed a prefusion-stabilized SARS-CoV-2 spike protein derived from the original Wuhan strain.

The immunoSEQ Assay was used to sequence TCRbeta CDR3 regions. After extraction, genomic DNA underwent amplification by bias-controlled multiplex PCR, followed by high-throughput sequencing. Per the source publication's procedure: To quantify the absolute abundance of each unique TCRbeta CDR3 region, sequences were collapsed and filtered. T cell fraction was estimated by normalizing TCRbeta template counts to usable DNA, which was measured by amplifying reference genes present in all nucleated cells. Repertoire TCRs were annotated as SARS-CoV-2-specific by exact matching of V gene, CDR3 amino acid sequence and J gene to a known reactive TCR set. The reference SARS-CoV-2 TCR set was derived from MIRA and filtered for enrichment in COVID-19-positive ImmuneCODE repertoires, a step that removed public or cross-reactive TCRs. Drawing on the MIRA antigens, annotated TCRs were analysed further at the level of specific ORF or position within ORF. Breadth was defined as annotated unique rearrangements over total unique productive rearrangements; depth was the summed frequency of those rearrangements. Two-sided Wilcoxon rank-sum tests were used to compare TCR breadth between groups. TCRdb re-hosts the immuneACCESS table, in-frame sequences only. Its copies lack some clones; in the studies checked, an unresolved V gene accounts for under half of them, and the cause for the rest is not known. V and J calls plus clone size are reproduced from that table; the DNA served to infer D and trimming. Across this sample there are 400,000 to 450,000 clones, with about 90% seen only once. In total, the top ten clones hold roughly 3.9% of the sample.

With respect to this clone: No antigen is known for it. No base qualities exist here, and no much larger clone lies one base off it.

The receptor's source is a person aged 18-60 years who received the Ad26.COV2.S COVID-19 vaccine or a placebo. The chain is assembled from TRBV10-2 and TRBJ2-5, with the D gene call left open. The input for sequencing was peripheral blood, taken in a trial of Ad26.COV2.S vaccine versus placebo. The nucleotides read TGCGCCAGCGGGATTCCCGGGGAGACCCAGTACTTC. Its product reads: CASGIPGETQYF.